This record covers a single T cell receptor beta chain. This record belongs to a study of blood T cell repertoires in COVID-19. This CDR3 has 15 residues. J was trimmed by 5 bases and V by 4 bases; bases with no gene match: 10. Germline V gene data show CDR1 as SGDLS and CDR2 as YYNGEE. Sequenced by immunoSEQ multiplex PCR; TCRdb stores in-frame clones only, minus some. The sample has 400,000 to 550,000 clones; approximately 90% are singletons. Sequencing was carried out using peripheral blood. The chain has TRBV9 and TRBJ2-5; 8 nucleotides match TRBD1. This sequence originates from a woman in her twenties or thirties with acute or convalescent COVID-19. The CDR3 DNA reads TGTGCCAGCAGCCAATCGACCGCAGGGGGCGAGACCCAGTACTTC. Protein sequence: CASSQSTAGGETQYF.